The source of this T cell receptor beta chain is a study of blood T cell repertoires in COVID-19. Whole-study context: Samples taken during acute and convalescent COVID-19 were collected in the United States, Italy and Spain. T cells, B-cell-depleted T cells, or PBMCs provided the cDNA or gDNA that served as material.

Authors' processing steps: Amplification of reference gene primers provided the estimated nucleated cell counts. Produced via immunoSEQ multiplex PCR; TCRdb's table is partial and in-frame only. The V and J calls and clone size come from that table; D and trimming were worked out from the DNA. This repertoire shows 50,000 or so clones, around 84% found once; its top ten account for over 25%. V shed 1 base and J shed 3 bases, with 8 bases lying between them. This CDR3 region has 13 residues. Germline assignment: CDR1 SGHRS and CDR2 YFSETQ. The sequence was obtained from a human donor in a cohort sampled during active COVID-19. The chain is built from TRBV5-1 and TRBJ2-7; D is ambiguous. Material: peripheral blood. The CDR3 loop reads CASSLPPFYEQYF. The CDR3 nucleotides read TGCGCCAGCAGCTTGCCTCCCTTCTACGAGCAGTACTTC.